This TCR beta chain was sequenced for a study of CD8 T cells in Susac syndrome. Germline V gene sequence: CDR1 MNHEY, CDR2 SVGEGT. The CDR3 consists of 15 residues. V was trimmed by 5 bases and J by 4 bases, leaving 17 bases between them. Reverse transcription of about 0.45 to 1 ug RNA used random hexamers. TCRdb re-derived calls from the immunoSEQ multiplex PCR reads in MiXCR, one entry per CDR3 protein. Found here are 100,000 to 150,000 distinct CDR3 sequences, approximately 94% of them singletons; the top ten hold around 0.12%. Sequencing was performed on CD4+ T cells from PBMCs. The chain couples TRBV6-2 or TRBV6-3 to TRBJ1-2; D might be TRBD1 (5 bases). The clonotype was recovered from a human donor with multiple sclerosis. CDR3 region: CASSRSRALGYGYTF. The DNA of the CDR3 is TGTGCCAGCAGTCGGAGCAGGGCCCTGGGCTATGGCTACACCTTC.